This T cell receptor beta chain was documented in a study of cytomegalovirus exposure and HLA in healthy donors. Overall study context: Of the donors genotyped, about 410 in all, less than 90% fell in the Caucasian-associated ancestry cluster.

V was clipped by 3 bases and J by 7 bases; unmatched bases: 0. The CDR3 totals 14 residues. Germline CDR1 reads LNHDA; CDR2 reads SQIVND (reference sequence). Findings and caveats of the study: V- and J-gene trimming in TCR beta was tied to a missense DCLRE1C variant by an analysis performed later.

On this clone: Its antigen is as yet unknown.

The PCR made use of 60 Vbeta and 13 Jbeta primers. The method was immunoSEQ multiplex PCR; TCRdb's version includes in-frame clones alone and lacks a portion of them. The sample includes around 150,000 clones, roughly four fifths of them seen just once. Sequencing was done on a sample of PBMCs. The genes are TRBV19 and TRBJ1-6, with 10 bases fitting TRBD1. The receptor's source is a woman aged 50 to 65 in good health and CMV-seronegative. As DNA, the CDR3 is TGTGCCAGTAGTATGGGACAGGGGAATTCACCCCTCCACTTT. It encodes CASSMGQGNSPLHF.